This TCR beta chain is drawn from a study of blood T cell repertoires in COVID-19. At the level of the study: PBMCs, B-cell-depleted T cells, or T cells provided the cDNA or gDNA that made up the material.

Across about two dozen US areas, participants ranged in age from about 18 to 90 years. Resolution of symptoms, clearance, or two negative PCRs was present in recovered Cohort 3 donors. CDR1 SGHTA and CDR2 FQGTGA come from the germline V gene. V was trimmed by 2 bases and J by 6 bases, leaving 29 bases between them. The CDR3 contains 20 residues. Study processing details: Nucleated cell counts were estimated from reference gene primer amplification. Method: immunoSEQ multiplex PCR; TCRdb's copy keeps in-frame clones and lacks some. V and J calls and clone size follow that table, whereas D and trimming were derived from the DNA. Of almost 250,000 clones listed, roughly 91% were seen once; the top ten hold roughly 4%.

This TCR derives from a woman aged 25 to 39 who had recovered from COVID-19. The sample taken for sequencing was PBMCs or T cells enriched from blood (not recorded which). The rearrangement joins TRBV7-3 to TRBJ2-1; weak D call: TRBD2 (6 bases). The CDR3 DNA follows: TGTGCCAGCAGCTTACACCTAGGGACTTTTCGCCCGATCCCTAGCAATGAGCAGTTCTTC. Translated, it gives CASSLHLGTFRPIPSNEQFF.